This section outlines one TCR beta chain sequence together with its context. Per the authors' pipeline: Estimation of nucleated cell counts was performed using reference gene primer amplification. TCRdb keeps only in-frame clones here, not all; method: immunoSEQ multiplex PCR. From that table come the V and J calls and clone size; the DNA was used to work out D and trimming. The profile covers about 230,000 clones, with approximately 90% appearing a single time and 2.5% taken by the ten largest. Participants were placed into cohorts based on the clinical history they reported. This specimen comes from a study of blood T cell repertoires in COVID-19. V lost 3 bases and J lost 7, with 13 bases in between. This CDR3 region has 13 residues. Germline V gene sequence: CDR1 GTSNPN, CDR2 SVGIG (reference sequence).

The sequencing input was PBMCs or T cells enriched from blood (not recorded which). This clonotype originated in a woman between 40 and 50 years old with acute COVID-19. This chain connects TRBV30 to TRBJ1-5; D is perhaps TRBD1 (6 bases). The CDR3 loop is CAWSGSGQQPQHF. The CDR3 DNA is TGTGCCTGGAGCGGCTCCGGACAGCAGCCCCAGCATTTT.